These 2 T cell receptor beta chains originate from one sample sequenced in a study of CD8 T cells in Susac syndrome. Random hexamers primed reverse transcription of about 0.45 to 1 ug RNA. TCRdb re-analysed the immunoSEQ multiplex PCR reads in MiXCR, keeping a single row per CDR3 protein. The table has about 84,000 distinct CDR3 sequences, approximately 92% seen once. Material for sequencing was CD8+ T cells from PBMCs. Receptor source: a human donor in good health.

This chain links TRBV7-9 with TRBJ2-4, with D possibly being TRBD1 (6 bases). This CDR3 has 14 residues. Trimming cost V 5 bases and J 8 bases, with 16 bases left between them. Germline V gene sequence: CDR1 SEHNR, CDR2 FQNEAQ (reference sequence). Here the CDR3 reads CASSLTGLKHIQYF. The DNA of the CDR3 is TGTGCCAGCAGCCTTACAGGGCTTAAACACATTCAGTACTTC. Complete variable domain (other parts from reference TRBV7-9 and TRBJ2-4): DTGVSQNPRHKITKRGQNVTFRCDPISEHNRLYWYRQTLGQGPEFLTYFQNEAQLEKSRLLSDRFSAERPKGSFSTLEIQRTEQGDSAMYLCASSLTGLKHIQYFGAGTRLSVL.

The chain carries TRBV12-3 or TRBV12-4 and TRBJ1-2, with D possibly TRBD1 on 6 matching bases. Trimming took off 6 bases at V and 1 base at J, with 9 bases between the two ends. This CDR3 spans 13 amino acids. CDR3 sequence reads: CASSSGVNYGYTF. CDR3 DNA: TGTGCCAGCAGCTCAGGGGTTAACTATGGCTACACCTTC.